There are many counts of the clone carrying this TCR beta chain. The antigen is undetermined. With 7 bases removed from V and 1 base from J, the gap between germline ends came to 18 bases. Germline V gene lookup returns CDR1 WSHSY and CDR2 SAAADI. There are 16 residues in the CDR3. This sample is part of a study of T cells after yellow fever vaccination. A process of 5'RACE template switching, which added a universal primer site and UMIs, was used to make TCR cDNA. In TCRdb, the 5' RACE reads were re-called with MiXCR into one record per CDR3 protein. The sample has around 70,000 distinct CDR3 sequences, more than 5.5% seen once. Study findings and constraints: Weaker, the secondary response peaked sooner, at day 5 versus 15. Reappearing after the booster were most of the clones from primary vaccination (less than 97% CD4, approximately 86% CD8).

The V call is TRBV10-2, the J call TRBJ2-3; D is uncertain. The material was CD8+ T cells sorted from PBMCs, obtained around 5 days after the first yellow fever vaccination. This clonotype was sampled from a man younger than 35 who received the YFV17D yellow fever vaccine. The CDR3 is CASNSRRASGTDTQYF. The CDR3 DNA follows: TGCGCCAGCAATTCCCGCCGGGCCTCGGGCACAGATACGCAGTATTTT.